These 18 T cell receptor beta chains were sequenced from one sample in a study of blood T cells in healthy people across ages. The second PCR ran 7 to 11 cycles with a sample-barcoded 5' primer and J-beta primers. TCRdb itself ran the 5' RACE reads through MiXCR, one entry per CDR3 protein. Of about 1.8 million distinct CDR3 sequences listed, 49% are singletons. Material for sequencing was blood. The receptors originated from a woman aged 35 to 49 in good health.

A few counts support this clonotype. The chain couples TRBV6-2 or TRBV6-3 to TRBJ2-1; D may be TRBD1 (5 bases). This CDR3 is 14 amino acids long. Trimming stripped 0 bases from V and 6 bases from J, with 9 bases between. Germline V lookup: CDR1 MNHEY, CDR2 SVGEGT. The CDR3 nucleotides read TGTGCCAGCAGTTACTCGGGGCCGGCCAATGAGCAGTTCTTC. Its translation: CASSYSGPANEQFF.

This clonotype came up a few times. This chain connects TRBV29-1 to TRBJ2-3; possibly TRBD1 or TRBD2 for D (6 bases each). Trimming removed 4 bases from V and 6 bases from J, with 14 bases in between. The CDR3 has 13 amino acids. Per germline, CDR1 SQVTM and CDR2 ANQGSEA. CDR3 nucleotide sequence: TGCAGCGTTGTTGGAGGGGGTGGGGATACGCAGTATTTT. Protein sequence: CSVVGGGGDTQYF.

This rearrangement joins TRBV7-2 to TRBJ2-4; possible D gene TRBD1, 5 bases. In germline, CDR1 is SGHTA, CDR2 FQGNSA. V lost 3 bases and J lost 1, with 10 bases in between. The CDR3 has 15 amino acids. CDR3 sequence reads: CASSFQGTAKNIQYF. CDR3 coding DNA: TGTGCCAGCAGCTTCCAGGGCACGGCCAAAAACATTCAGTACTTC.

This rearrangement joins TRBV4-1 to TRBJ1-2; D is perhaps TRBD1 (5 bases). Germline-derived CDR1 and CDR2 are MGHRA and YSYEKL. The CDR3 length is 15 residues. The V and J ends lost 5 bases and 2 bases respectively, with 15 bases between them. The CDR3 DNA reads TGCGCCAGCAGCACCAGGGACTGGGAAAACTATGGCTACACCTTC. Protein: CASSTRDWENYGYTF.

The chain couples TRBV20-1 to TRBJ1-2; 8 bases align to TRBD1. The V gene end was trimmed by 1 base and the J gene end by 3 bases; junction bases not matched to a gene: 10. This CDR3 spans 16 amino acids. CDR1 is DFQATT, CDR2 SNEGSKA, per germline (reference sequence). CDR3 coding DNA: TGCAGTGCTAGAGCAACCTCAGGGGGCGCTGACTATGGCTACACCTTC. Its protein is CSARATSGGADYGYTF.

The chain combines TRBV4-1 with TRBJ2-4; a possible D gene is TRBD1 (5 bases). This CDR3 contains 16 residues. Germline lookup yields CDR1 MGHRA and CDR2 YSYEKL. V lost 2 bases and J 2 bases, leaving 13 bases between the germline ends. CDR3 amino acids: CASSQPLSGTKNIQYF. CDR3 DNA: TGCGCCAGCAGCCAACCCTTGTCAGGGACCAAAAACATTCAGTACTTC.

The V call is TRBV10-3, the J call TRBJ1-1; D remains ambiguous. CDR1 and CDR2 (germline): ENHRY, SYGVKD. CDR3 length equals 14 residues. V was cut by 4 bases and J by 2 bases, with 11 bases left in between. The CDR3 DNA is TGTGCCATCAGTGGTTCCGGGCTTAACACTGAAGCTTTCTTT. Residues: CAISGSGLNTEAFF.

Comment on this clonotype: The junction does not match germline at one end; this may be a read error. The chain employs TRBV15 and TRBJ1-2, with D perhaps TRBD1 (5 bases). The CDR3 totals 14 residues. CDR1 is LNHNV, CDR2 YYDKDF, per germline (reference sequence). CDR3 sequence: CATSRDQGYYGYTF. The CDR3 region has the DNA TGTGCCACCAGCAGAGACCAGGGCTACTACGGCTACACCTTC.

This clonotype has only a few counts. The rearrangement links TRBV6-1 to TRBJ2-7, with 7 bases lining up with TRBD2. V was pared by 6 bases and J by 0 bases, with 14 bases of the junction left unmatched. This CDR3 region has 17 residues. Germline CDR1 and CDR2: MNHNS and SASEGT. The CDR3 sequence is CASRPQIGGGNSYEQYF. The DNA of the CDR3 is TGTGCCAGCAGACCTCAGATCGGCGGGGGAAACTCCTACGAGCAGTACTTC.

J is TRBJ1-2 and V is TRBV13, with TRBD1 identical over 8 bases. V gave up 6 bases and J gave up 8 bases; unmatched junction bases: 11. CDR1 and CDR2 from the germline V gene are PRHDT and FYEKMQ (reference sequence). This CDR3 is 14 amino acids long. The CDR3 loop reads CASRNSDRAPGYTF. CDR3 DNA sequence: TGTGCCAGCAGGAACTCGGACAGGGCGCCCGGCTACACCTTC. The full variable domain, with the rest looked up from reference TRBV13 and TRBJ1-2, is AAGVIQSPRHLIKEKRETATLKCYPIPRHDTVYWYQQGPGQDPQFLISFYEKMQSDKGSIPDRFSAQQFSDYHSELNMSSLELGDSALYFCASRNSDRAPGYTFGSGTRLTVV.

Worth noting for this clonotype: Relative to the germline gene, one junction end is altered; a read error may explain this. The chain links TRBV12-3 or TRBV12-4 to TRBJ2-5; tentatively, D is TRBD1 or TRBD2 (5 bases each). The CDR3 spans 17 residues. The CDR3 reads CASSPRFGTPSNQPQHF. CDR3 DNA: TGTGCCAGCAGTCCTAGGTTTGGGACCCCGAGCAATCAGCCCCAGCACTTC.

The chain combines TRBV7-2 with TRBJ2-5; D remains unclear. The DNA matches TRBJ2-1 better at its end, which makes the J call doubtful. This CDR3 comprises 12 residues. The germline V gene has CDR1 SGHTA and CDR2 FQGNSA. CDR3 loop: CASSPGSQTQFF. CDR3 DNA sequence: TGTGCCAGCAGCCCCGGTAGCCAGACCCAGTTCTTC.

With regard to this clonotype: The germline gene is not matched at one end of the junction; a read error may be the cause. The chain combines TRBV7-2 with TRBJ2-5, with 10 nucleotides matching TRBD1. In germline, CDR1 is SGHTA, CDR2 FQGNSA. The CDR3 has 14 residues. This CDR3 reads CAGSFGQGEETQYF. CDR3 bases: TGTGCCGGCAGCTTCGGACAGGGGGAAGAGACCCAGTACTTC.

The chain recombines TRBV9 with TRBJ2-5, with a tentative D call TRBD2 (6 bases). Germline V gene data show CDR1 as SGDLS and CDR2 as YYNGEE. This CDR3 spans 14 amino acids. Between the trimmed V and J ends, which lost 0 bases and 5 bases, there was a span of 11 bases. CDR3 DNA: TGTGCCAGCAGCGTAGTAGATGCGGGGGAGACCCAGTACTTC. Translation gives CASSVVDAGETQYF.

The rearrangement joins TRBV5-1 to TRBJ1-1; D call uncertain. The CDR3 length is 15 residues. With 1 base removed from V and 0 bases from J, the gap between germline ends came to 10 bases. CDR1 is SGHRS and CDR2 is YFSETQ in the germline V gene. CDR3 nucleotides: TGCGCCAGCAGCTTGTCTGCAGCAATGAACACTGAAGCTTTCTTT. Residues: CASSLSAAMNTEAFF.

This chain uses TRBV20-1 with TRBJ2-3; possibly TRBD2 for D (6 bases). V was trimmed by 3 bases and J by 2 bases, leaving 12 bases between them. CDR3 size: 14 residues. Germline assignment: CDR1 DFQATT and CDR2 SNEGSKA (reference sequence). The CDR3 nucleotides are TGCAGTGCTAGCGAGGAGGGGCCCACAGATACGCAGTATTTT. Translated: CSASEEGPTDTQYF.

The V call is TRBV7-3, the J call TRBJ2-5; the match to TRBD2 covers 7 bases. Germline values: CDR1 SGHTA, CDR2 FQGTGA. CDR3 length equals 16 residues. The ends lost 3 bases at V and 5 bases at J; junction bases unmatched: 12. The CDR3 nucleotides are TGTGCCAGCAGCTTGGGATTCGGCGGGGGTCGGGAGACCCAGTACTTC. This translates into CASSLGFGGGRETQYF.

The chain uses TRBV7-2 and TRBJ2-5; TRBD2 agrees at 16 bases. Germline CDR1 reads SGHTA; CDR2 reads FQGNSA. The CDR3 loop spans 20 amino acids. The V and J ends lost 0 bases and 5 bases, in that order; junction bases with no gene match: 12. The CDR3 DNA reads as TGTGCCAGCAGCTTAGCGGGACTAGCGGGGGGGCTTTCCATTCGGGAGACCCAGTACTTC. It codes for CASSLAGLAGGLSIRETQYF.